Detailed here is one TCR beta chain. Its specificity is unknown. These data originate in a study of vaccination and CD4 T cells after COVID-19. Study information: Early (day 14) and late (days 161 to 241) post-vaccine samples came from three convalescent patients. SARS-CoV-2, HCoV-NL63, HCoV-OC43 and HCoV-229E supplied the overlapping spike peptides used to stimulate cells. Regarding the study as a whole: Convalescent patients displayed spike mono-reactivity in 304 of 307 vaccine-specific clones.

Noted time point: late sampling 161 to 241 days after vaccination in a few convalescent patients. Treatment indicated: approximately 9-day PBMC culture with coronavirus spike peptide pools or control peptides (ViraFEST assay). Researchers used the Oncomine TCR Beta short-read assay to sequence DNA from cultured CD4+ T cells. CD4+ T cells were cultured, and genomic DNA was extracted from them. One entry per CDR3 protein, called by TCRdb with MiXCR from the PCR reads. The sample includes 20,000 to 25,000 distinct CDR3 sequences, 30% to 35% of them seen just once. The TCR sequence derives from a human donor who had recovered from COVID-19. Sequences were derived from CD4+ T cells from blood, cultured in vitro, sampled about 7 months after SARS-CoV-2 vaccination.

The CDR3 DNA reads as TGTGCCAGCAGTTTATGGCAGTTGAACACTGAAGCTTTCTTT. This gives the protein CASSLWQLNTEAFF. J is TRBJ1-1 and V is TRBV28; D remains unclear. The CDR3 is 14 amino acids. CDR1 and CDR2 (germline): MDHEN, SYDVKM. With 0 bases removed from V and 0 bases from J, the gap between germline ends came to 5 bases. The variable domain in full, completed from reference TRBV28 and TRBJ1-1, reads DVKVTQSSRYLVKRTGEKVFLECVQDMDHENMFWYRQDPGLGLRLIYFSYDVKMKEKGDIPEGYSVSREKKERFSLILESASTNQTSMYLCASSLWQLNTEAFFGQGTRLTVV.